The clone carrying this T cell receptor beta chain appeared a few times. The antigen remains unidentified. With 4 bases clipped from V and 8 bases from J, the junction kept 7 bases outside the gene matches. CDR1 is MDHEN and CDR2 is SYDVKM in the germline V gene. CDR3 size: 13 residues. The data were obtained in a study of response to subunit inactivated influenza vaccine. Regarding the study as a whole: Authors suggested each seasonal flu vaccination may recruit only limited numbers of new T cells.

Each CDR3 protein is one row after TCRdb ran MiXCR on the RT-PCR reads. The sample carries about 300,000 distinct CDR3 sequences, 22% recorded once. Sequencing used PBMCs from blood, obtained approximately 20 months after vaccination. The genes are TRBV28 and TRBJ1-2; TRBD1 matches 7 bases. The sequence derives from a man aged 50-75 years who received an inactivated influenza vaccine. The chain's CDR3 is CASSSHQGGGYTF. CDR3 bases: TGTGCCAGCAGTTCACATCAGGGGGGAGGCTACACCTTC.